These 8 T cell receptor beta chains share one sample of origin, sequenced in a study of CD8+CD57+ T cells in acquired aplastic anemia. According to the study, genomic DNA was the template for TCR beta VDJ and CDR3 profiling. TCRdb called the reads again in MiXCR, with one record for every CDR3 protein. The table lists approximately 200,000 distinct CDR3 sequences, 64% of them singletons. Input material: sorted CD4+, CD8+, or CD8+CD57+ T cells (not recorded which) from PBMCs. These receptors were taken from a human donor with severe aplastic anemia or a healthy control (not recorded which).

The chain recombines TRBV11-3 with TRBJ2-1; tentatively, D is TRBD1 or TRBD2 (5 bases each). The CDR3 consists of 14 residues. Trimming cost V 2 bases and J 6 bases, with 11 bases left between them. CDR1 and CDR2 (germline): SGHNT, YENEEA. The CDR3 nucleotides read TGTGCCAGCAGCTTAACGTCGGGGCTCAATGAGCAGTTCTTC. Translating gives CASSLTSGLNEQFF.

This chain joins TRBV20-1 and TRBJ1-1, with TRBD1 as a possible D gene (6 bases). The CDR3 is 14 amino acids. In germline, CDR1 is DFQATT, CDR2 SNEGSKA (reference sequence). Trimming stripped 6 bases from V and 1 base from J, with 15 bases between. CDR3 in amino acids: CSASSGGGNTEAFF. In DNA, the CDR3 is TGCAGTGCCAGCAGTGGAGGGGGGAACACTGAAGCTTTCTTT.

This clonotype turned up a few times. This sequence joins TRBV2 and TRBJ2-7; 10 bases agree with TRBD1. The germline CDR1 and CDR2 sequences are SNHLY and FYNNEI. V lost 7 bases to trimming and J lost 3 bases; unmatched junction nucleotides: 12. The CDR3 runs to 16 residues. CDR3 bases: TGTGCCAGCACCTCAAGTGTAGGGACAGGGGTCTACGAGCAGTACTTC. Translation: CASTSSVGTGVYEQYF. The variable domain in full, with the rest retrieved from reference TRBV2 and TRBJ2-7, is EPEVTQTPSHQVTQMGQEVILRCVPISNHLYFYWYRQILGQKVEFLVSFYNNEISEKSEIFDDQFSVERPDGSNFTLKIRSTKLEDSAMYFCASTSSVGTGVYEQYFGPGTRLTVT.

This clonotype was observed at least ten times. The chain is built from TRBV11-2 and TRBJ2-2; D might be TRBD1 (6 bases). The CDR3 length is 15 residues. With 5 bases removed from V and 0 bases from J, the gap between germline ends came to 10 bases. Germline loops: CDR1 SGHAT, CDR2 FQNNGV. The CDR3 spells CASSRTVANTGELFF. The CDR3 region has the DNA TGTGCCAGCAGCCGGACAGTCGCGAACACCGGGGAGCTGTTTTTT.

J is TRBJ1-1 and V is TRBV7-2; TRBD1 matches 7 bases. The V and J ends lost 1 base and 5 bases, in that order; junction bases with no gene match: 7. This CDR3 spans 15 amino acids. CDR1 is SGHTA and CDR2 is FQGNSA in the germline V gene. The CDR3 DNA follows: TGTGCCAGCAGCTTAGACCCACAGGGGAGGACTGAAGCTTTCTTT. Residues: CASSLDPQGRTEAFF. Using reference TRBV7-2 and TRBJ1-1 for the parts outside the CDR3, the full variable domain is GAGVSQSPSNKVTEKGKDVELRCDPISGHTALYWYRQSLGQGLEFLIYFQGNSAPDKSGLPSDRFSAERTGGSVSTLTIQRTQQEDSAVYLCASSLDPQGRTEAFFGQGTRLTVV.

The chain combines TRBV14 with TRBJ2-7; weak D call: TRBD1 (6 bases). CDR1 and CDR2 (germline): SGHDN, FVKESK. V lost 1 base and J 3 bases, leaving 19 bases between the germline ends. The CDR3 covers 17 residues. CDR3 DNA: TGTGCCAGCAGCCAAGCCTACGACAGGCAGGGCAACTACGAGCAGTACTTC. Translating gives CASSQAYDRQGNYEQYF.

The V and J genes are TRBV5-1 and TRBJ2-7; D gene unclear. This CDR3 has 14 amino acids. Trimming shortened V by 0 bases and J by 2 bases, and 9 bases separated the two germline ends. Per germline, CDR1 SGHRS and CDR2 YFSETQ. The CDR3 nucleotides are TGCGCCAGCAGCTTGGACGGACCTGCCTACGAGCAGTACTTC. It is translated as CASSLDGPAYEQYF. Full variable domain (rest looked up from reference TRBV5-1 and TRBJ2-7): KAGVTQTPRYLIKTRGQQVTLSCSPISGHRSVSWYQQTPGQGLQFLFEYFSETQRNKGNFPGRFSGRQFSNSRSEMNVSTLELGDSALYLCASSLDGPAYEQYFGPGTRLTVT.

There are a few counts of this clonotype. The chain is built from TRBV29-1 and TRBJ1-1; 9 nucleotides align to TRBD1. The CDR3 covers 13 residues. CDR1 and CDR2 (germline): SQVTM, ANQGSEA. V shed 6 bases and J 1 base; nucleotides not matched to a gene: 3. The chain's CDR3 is CSVPGQGNTEAFF. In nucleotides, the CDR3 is TGCAGCGTGCCGGGACAGGGGAACACTGAAGCTTTCTTT.